A selection of T cell receptor beta chains follows, all from one sample in a study of blood T cell repertoires in COVID-19. Sequencing was performed with immunoSEQ multiplex PCR; in TCRdb, only in-frame clones are kept and a portion is missing. Of approximately 200,000 clones in the sample, roughly 85% were seen once. The sample consisted of peripheral blood. These receptors came from a man aged 35-49 years with acute or convalescent COVID-19. The CDR3 runs from the conserved cysteine through the conserved F or W. The D gene is left open where the match is weak. Clone size appears in some rows only: once, few, many, or a class for an expanded clone.

d_gene | j_gene | v_gene | abundance | CDR3aa | CDR3nt
- | TRBJ1-1 | TRBV30 | once | CAWSTGLNTEAFF | TGTGCCTGGTCGACAGGACTGAACACTGAAGCTTTCTTT
TRBD2 | TRBJ2-1 | TRBV5-4 | - | CASSGGLAGASYNEQFF | TGTGCCAGCAGCGGGGGGCTAGCGGGGGCCTCCTACAATGAGCAGTTCTTC
- | TRBJ1-6 | TRBV5-1 | - | CASSGTAGSPLHF | TGCGCCAGCAGCGGTACAGCGGGTTCACCCCTCCACTTT
TRBD1 | TRBJ1-2 | TRBV19 | once | CASRDTGGDYGYTF | TGTGCCAGTAGAGATACAGGGGGCGACTATGGCTACACCTTC
- | TRBJ1-5 | TRBV12-5 | - | CASGGQDQPQHF | TGTGCTAGTGGTGGTCAGGATCAGCCCCAGCATTTT
- | TRBJ1-5 | TRBV7-2 | - | CASSLGRGLGGNQPQHF | TGTGCCAGCAGCTTAGGGAGAGGATTGGGAGGCAATCAGCCCCAGCATTTT
TRBD1 | TRBJ2-5 | TRBV5-5 | - | CASSPLKTGTEWGETQYF | TGTGCCAGCAGTCCCCTGAAAACCGGGACAGAATGGGGGGAGACCCAGTACTTC
- | TRBJ1-5 | TRBV18 | few | CASSPGEDQPQHF | TGTGCCAGCTCACCCGGGGAGGACCAGCCCCAGCATTTT
TRBD1 | TRBJ1-2 | TRBV6-5 | - | CASSYPAGGYYGYTF | TGTGCCAGCAGTTACCCGGCAGGGGGCTATTATGGCTACACCTTC
TRBD1 | TRBJ1-1 | TRBV6-6 | - | CASSSTGTGNTEAFF | TGTGCCAGCAGCTCCACCGGGACAGGGAACACTGAAGCTTTCTTT
- | TRBJ1-2 | TRBV19 | - | CASSSGDTGWGYTF | TGTGCCAGTAGTTCCGGGGACACCGGCTGGGGCTACACCTTC
TRBD1 | TRBJ1-6 | TRBV30 | - | CARGGGANSPLHF | TGTGCTAGGGGAGGGGGCGCGAATTCACCCCTCCACTTT
- | TRBJ1-2 | TRBV4-2 | - | CASSPRQSDGYTF | TGTGCCAGCAGCCCCAGACAGTCGGATGGCTACACCTTC
- | TRBJ1-1 | TRBV5-4 | - | CASSGGGTGTEAFF | TGTGCCAGCAGTGGGGGAGGGACGGGAACTGAAGCTTTCTTT
- | TRBJ1-1 | TRBV9 | - | CASSVEGDRHTEAFF | TGTGCCAGCAGCGTAGAAGGGGATAGGCACACTGAAGCTTTCTTT
- | TRBJ1-1 | TRBV5-8 | - | CASSSFISAGRTEAFF | TGTGCCAGCAGCTCCTTCATTAGCGCGGGCAGGACTGAAGCTTTCTTT
- | TRBJ1-4 | TRBV4-1 | - | CASSQVGEKLFF | TGCGCCAGCAGCCAAGTCGGTGAAAAACTGTTTTTT
- | TRBJ2-3 | TRBV4-2 | - | CASNHPTGDSTDTQYF | TGTGCCAGCAATCACCCGACAGGTGATAGCACAGATACGCAGTATTTT
- | TRBJ1-2 | TRBV10-3 | once | CATRDTYPYGYTF | TGTGCCACCCGGGACACCTATCCTTATGGCTACACCTTC
TRBD1 | TRBJ1-1 | TRBV5-1 | - | CASSLTGQGLAEAFF | TGCGCCAGCAGCTTGACGGGACAGGGGCTTGCTGAAGCTTTCTTT
- | TRBJ1-2 | TRBV28 | - | CASSQGWTEHGYTF | TGTGCCAGCAGCCAAGGTTGGACTGAGCATGGCTACACCTTC
- | TRBJ1-4 | TRBV12-5 | - | CASGSIQGGGREKLFF | TGTGCTAGTGGTTCCATCCAGGGAGGGGGTCGGGAAAAACTGTTTTTT
- | TRBJ2-3 | TRBV19 | - | CASSIASPLTDTQYF | TGTGCCAGTAGTATTGCGTCTCCGCTCACAGATACGCAGTATTTT
- | TRBJ1-2 | TRBV6-5 | - | CASSYGGVYGYTF | TGTGCCAGCAGTTACGGCGGGGTCTATGGCTACACCTTC
- | TRBJ1-1 | TRBV5-4 | once | CASSFGGRGDTEAFF | TGTGCCAGCAGCTTCGGGGGGCGCGGGGACACTGAAGCTTTCTTT
TRBD1 | TRBJ1-1 | TRBV7-9 | - | CASSSNRGNTEAFF | TGTGCCAGCAGCTCAAACAGGGGTAACACTGAAGCTTTCTTT
TRBD1 | TRBJ1-2 | TRBV3-1/TRBV3-2 | once | CASSLSQGAQGYTF | TGTGCCAGCAGCCTCTCTCAGGGGGCGCAGGGCTACACCTTC
TRBD2 | TRBJ2-3 | TRBV5-8 | - | CASRPRASGSTDTQYF | TGTGCCAGCAGACCTCGGGCTAGCGGAAGCACAGATACGCAGTATTTT
TRBD1 | TRBJ1-2 | TRBV5-5 | - | CASSSLGQSTTYTF | TGTGCCAGCAGCTCCCTGGGACAGTCAACAACCTACACCTTC
TRBD1 | TRBJ1-2 | TRBV6-1 | - | CASSEFPKTGANYGYTF | TGTGCCAGCAGTGAATTCCCCAAAACAGGGGCCAACTATGGCTACACCTTC